The 18 T cell receptor beta chains given below trace back to one sample, sequenced in a study of T-cell memory formation after mild COVID-19. TCRdb re-called the 5' RACE reads through MiXCR, storing one row per CDR3 protein. The sample has more than 450,000 distinct CDR3 sequences, roughly 18% seen once. Material for sequencing was PBMCs or a T cell subset sorted from them (not recorded which). The receptor source for this set is an adult woman who had mild COVID-19 (a few samples of this study predate the infection). Cell type and time point are not known.

Only one count was recorded for this clonotype. Here the CDR3 reads CASSGRGVAFF. CDR3 bases: TGCGCCAGCAGTGGAAGGGGGGTGGCTTTCTTT. The chain is built from TRBV4-1 and TRBJ1-1; D might be TRBD1 (6 bases). Germline V gene data show CDR1 as MGHRA and CDR2 as YSYEKL. The CDR3 length is 11 residues. Trimming removed 6 bases at V and 11 bases at J, with 13 bases between.

This clonotype turned up a few times. The chain couples TRBV12-3 or TRBV12-4 to TRBJ2-1; D is undetermined. The CDR3 consists of 11 residues. The V end lost 6 bases, the J end lost 14 bases, and 14 bases lay between the germline ends. CDR3 DNA sequence: TGTGCCAGCAGCCAACGACTTGGGAAGTTCTTC. Translation gives CASSQRLGKFF.

The chain combines TRBV4-3 with TRBJ1-4; the D is unclear. The germline gives CDR1 LGHNA, CDR2 YSLEER. V lost 0 bases and J 4 bases, leaving 12 bases between the germline ends. This CDR3 contains 16 residues. The CDR3 loop reads CASSQDMDGINEKLFF. In nucleotides, the CDR3 is TGCGCCAGCAGCCAAGATATGGACGGCATTAATGAAAAACTGTTTTTT.

This clonotype was counted ten times or more. The CDR3 region is CASSMRQGANEQFF. The CDR3 DNA is TGTGCCAGCAGCATGAGACAGGGGGCGAATGAGCAGTTCTTC. The V gene is TRBV9, the J gene TRBJ2-1; TRBD1 matches at 10 bases. Germline assignment: CDR1 SGDLS and CDR2 YYNGEE. V lost 4 bases and J lost 7; bases outside the gene matches: 5. The CDR3 is 14 amino acids. Complete variable domain (other parts from reference TRBV9 and TRBJ2-1): DSGVTQTPKHLITATGQRVTLRCSPRSGDLSVYWYQQSLDQGLQFLIQYYNGEERAKGNILERFSAQQFPDLHSELNLSSLELGDSALYFCASSMRQGANEQFFGPGTRLTVL.

This clonotype was seen a handful of times. The CDR3: CASSLGLAGTSTDTQYF. The CDR3 nucleotides are TGTGCCAGCAGCCTCGGACTAGCGGGGACTAGCACAGATACGCAGTATTTT. The chain couples TRBV7-3 to TRBJ2-3; TRBD2 aligns across 12 bases. In germline, CDR1 is SGHTA, CDR2 FQGTGA. V dropped 5 bases and J dropped 0; count of bases not matched to a gene: 6. The CDR3 is 17 residues long.

The V call is TRBV7-9, the J call TRBJ2-5; 9 bases fit TRBD1. The CDR3 sequence is 19 residues long. Germline V gene sequence: CDR1 SEHNR, CDR2 FQNEAQ (reference sequence). Losses at the gene ends were 4 bases for V and 1 base for J; bases not matched to a gene: 16. CDR3 in amino acids: CASSSPTGGSGVAQETQYF. The CDR3 DNA follows: TGTGCCAGCAGCTCCCCGACAGGGGGGTCTGGTGTGGCCCAAGAGACCCAGTACTTC.

The chain links TRBV5-1 to TRBJ2-3, with D maybe TRBD1 (6 bases). Germline CDR1 is SGHRS and CDR2 is YFSETQ. The V end was cut by 4 bases, the J end by 2 bases, with 11 bases between. This CDR3 has 14 residues. CDR3 coding DNA: TGCGCCAGCAGCAACAGGGACAACACAGATACGCAGTATTTT. It codes for CASSNRDNTDTQYF.

The chain uses TRBV2 and TRBJ2-7; TRBD1 matches at 10 bases. The CDR3 covers 14 residues. With 6 bases clipped from V and 4 bases from J, the junction kept 6 bases outside the gene matches. The V gene's germline CDR1 is SNHLY and CDR2 FYNNEI. The CDR3 DNA reads TGTGCCAGCAGGCCCGGGACAGGGGAATACGAGCAGTACTTC. The encoded protein is CASRPGTGEYEQYF.

This clonotype was seen only a few times. The chain couples TRBV7-9 to TRBJ2-5; no clear D. Germline V gene lookup returns CDR1 SEHNR and CDR2 FQNEAQ (reference sequence). The CDR3 contains 11 residues. V was cut by 5 bases and J by 5 bases, with 6 bases left in between. Written as DNA, the CDR3 is TGTGCCAGCAGCCGACATGAGACCCAGTACTTC. As protein: CASSRHETQYF.

This chain's CDR3 is CASSSGAGSHNEQFF. CDR3 nucleotides: TGCGCCAGCAGCTCCGGAGCGGGGTCCCACAATGAGCAGTTCTTC. V is TRBV5-1 and J is TRBJ2-1; 7 bases line up with TRBD2. The CDR3 has 15 residues. Trimming at V came to 3 bases and at J to 5 bases, leaving 8 bases not matched to a gene. CDR1 and CDR2 (germline): SGHRS, YFSETQ. Looking up the rest from reference TRBV5-1 and TRBJ2-1 gives the full variable domain: KAGVTQTPRYLIKTRGQQVTLSCSPISGHRSVSWYQQTPGQGLQFLFEYFSETQRNKGNFPGRFSGRQFSNSRSEMNVSTLELGDSALYLCASSSGAGSHNEQFFGPGTRLTVL.

J is TRBJ2-2 and V is TRBV12-3 or TRBV12-4; D uncertain. This CDR3 contains 13 residues. V dropped 4 bases and J dropped 1 base, with 4 bases sitting between them. This CDR3 is CASSWKNTGELFF. Here the CDR3 DNA reads TGTGCCAGCAGTTGGAAGAACACCGGGGAGCTGTTTTTT.

The V and J genes are TRBV3-1 and TRBJ2-1; D is possibly TRBD2 (6 bases). This CDR3 has 15 amino acids. Germline CDR1 reads LGHDT; CDR2 reads YNNKEL (reference sequence). Trimming shortened V by 3 bases and J by 4 bases, and 13 bases separated the two germline ends. The CDR3 DNA follows: TGTGCCAGCAGCCACCGGAGGGCCGGGTACAATGAGCAGTTCTTC. Its translation: CASSHRRAGYNEQFF.

This rearrangement joins TRBV2 to TRBJ2-7; TRBD2 might be the D (6 bases). Germline V gives CDR1 SNHLY, CDR2 FYNNEI. V gave up 11 bases and J gave up 5 bases, with 7 bases separating them. The CDR3 contains 9 residues. The CDR3 sequence is CAGGDEQYF. The CDR3 DNA follows: TGTGCCGGAGGGGACGAGCAGTACTTC.

This chain joins TRBV11-2 and TRBJ2-1, with 15 bases identical to TRBD2. The CDR3 contains 14 residues. V shed 5 bases and J 15 bases; nucleotides not matched to a gene: 8. Germline V gene lookup returns CDR1 SGHAT and CDR2 FQNNGV. The CDR3 coding sequence is TGTGCCAGCAGCCGCCCCGGACTAGCGGGGGGGCTGTTCTTC. It is translated as CASSRPGLAGGLFF.

This clonotype was observed a handful of times. V usage is TRBV20-1 and J usage is TRBJ2-3, with 9 bases fitting TRBD1. Losses at the gene ends were 6 bases for V and 3 bases for J; bases not matched to a gene: 10. This CDR3 spans 15 amino acids. The germline gives CDR1 DFQATT, CDR2 SNEGSKA (reference sequence). In DNA form, the CDR3 reads TGCAGTGCCTGGGACAGGGAGGACCCAACAGATACGCAGTATTTT. It is translated as CSAWDREDPTDTQYF.

V is TRBV18 and J is TRBJ2-7; D not resolved. The V end was cut by 3 bases, the J end by 0 bases, with 15 bases between. The germline V gene encodes CDR1 KGHSH and CDR2 LQKENI. The CDR3 loop spans 16 amino acids. CDR3 DNA: TGTGCCAGCTCACCGAAACCCACAGCCGTCTCCTACGAGCAGTACTTC. Translation: CASSPKPTAVSYEQYF. Full variable domain (remainder filled in from reference TRBV18 and TRBJ2-7): NAGVMQNPRHLVRRRGQEARLRCSPMKGHSHVYWYRQLPEEGLKFMVYLQKENIIDESGMPKERFSAEFPKEGPSILRIQQVVRGDSAAYFCASSPKPTAVSYEQYFGPGTRLTVT.

This chain links TRBV29-1 with TRBJ2-1; D is possibly TRBD2 (7 bases). Germline CDR1 and CDR2: SQVTM and ANQGSEA. Deletions cut 3 bases from V and 2 bases from J, with 17 bases between. CDR3 size: 16 residues. The CDR3 region has the DNA TGCAGCGTTGACGACCTAGCGGAGGGGGCCTACAATGAGCAGTTCTTC. This gives the protein CSVDDLAEGAYNEQFF.

The rearrangement links TRBV19 to TRBJ1-1; no firm D call. Trimming shortened V by 6 bases and J by 6 bases, and 8 bases separated the two germline ends. Germline V gene data show CDR1 as LNHDA and CDR2 as SQIVND (reference sequence). There are 11 residues in the CDR3. The CDR3 bases are TGTGCCAGTAGAGGTACCCCTGAAGCTTTCTTT. Translation: CASRGTPEAFF.